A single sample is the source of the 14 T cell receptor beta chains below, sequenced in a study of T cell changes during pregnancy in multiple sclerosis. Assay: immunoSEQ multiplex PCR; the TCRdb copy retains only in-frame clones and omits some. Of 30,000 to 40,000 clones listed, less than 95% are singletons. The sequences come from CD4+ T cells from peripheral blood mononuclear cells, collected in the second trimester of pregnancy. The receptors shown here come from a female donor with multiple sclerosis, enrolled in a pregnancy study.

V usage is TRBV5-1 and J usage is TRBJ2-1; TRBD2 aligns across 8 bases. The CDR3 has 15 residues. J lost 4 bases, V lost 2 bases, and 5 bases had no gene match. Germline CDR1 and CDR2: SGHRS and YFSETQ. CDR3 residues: CASSFLEREYNEQFF. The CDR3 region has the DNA TGCGCCAGCAGCTTTTTGGAGCGGGAGTACAATGAGCAGTTCTTC.

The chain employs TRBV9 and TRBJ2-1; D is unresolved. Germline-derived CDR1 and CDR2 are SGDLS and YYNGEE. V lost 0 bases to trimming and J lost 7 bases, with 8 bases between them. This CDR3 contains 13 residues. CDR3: CASSVATVNEQFF. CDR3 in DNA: TGTGCCAGCAGCGTAGCTACGGTAAATGAGCAGTTCTTC.

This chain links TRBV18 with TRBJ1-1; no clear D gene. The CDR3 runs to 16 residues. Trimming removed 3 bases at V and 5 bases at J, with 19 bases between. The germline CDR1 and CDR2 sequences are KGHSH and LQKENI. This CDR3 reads CASSPLPDFFETEAFF. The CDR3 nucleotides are TGTGCCAGCTCACCCCTACCGGACTTTTTCGAGACTGAAGCTTTCTTT.

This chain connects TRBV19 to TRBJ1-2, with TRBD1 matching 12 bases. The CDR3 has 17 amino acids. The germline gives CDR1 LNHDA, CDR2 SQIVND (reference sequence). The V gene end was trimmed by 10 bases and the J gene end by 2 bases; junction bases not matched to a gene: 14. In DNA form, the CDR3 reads TGTGCCACTGGGGGGCCGGGACAGGGGGCTTCGAACTATGGCTACACCTTC. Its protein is CATGGPGQGASNYGYTF.

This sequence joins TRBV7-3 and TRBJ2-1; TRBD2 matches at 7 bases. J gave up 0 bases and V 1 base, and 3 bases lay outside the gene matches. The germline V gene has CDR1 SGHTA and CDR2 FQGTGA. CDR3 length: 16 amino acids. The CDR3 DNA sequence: TGTGCCAGCAGCTTAAAACTAGCGAGCTCCTACAATGAGCAGTTCTTC. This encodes CASSLKLASSYNEQFF.

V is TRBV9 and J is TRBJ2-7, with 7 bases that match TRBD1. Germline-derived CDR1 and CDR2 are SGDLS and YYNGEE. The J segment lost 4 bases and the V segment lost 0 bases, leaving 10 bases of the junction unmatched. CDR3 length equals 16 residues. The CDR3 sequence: CASSVGPGTDVYEQYF. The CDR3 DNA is TGTGCCAGCAGCGTAGGTCCCGGGACAGACGTATACGAGCAGTACTTC.

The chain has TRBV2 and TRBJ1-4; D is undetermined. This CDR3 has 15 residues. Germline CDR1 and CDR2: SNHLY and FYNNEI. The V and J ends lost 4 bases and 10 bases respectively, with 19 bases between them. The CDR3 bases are TGTGCCAGCAGTGGGGAGGGAACCCTCTCCCGAAAACTGTTTTTT. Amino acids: CASSGEGTLSRKLFF.

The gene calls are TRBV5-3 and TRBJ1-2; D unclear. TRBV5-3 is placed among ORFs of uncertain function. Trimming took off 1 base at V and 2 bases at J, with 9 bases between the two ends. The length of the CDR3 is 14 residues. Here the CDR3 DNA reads TGTGCCAGAAGCTTGTACACACCCAACTATGGCTACACCTTC. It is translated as CARSLYTPNYGYTF.

The CDR3 protein is CASSQDRGMREQYF. The DNA for the CDR3 is TGTGCCAGCAGCCAAGACAGGGGGATGCGCGAGCAGTACTTC. V and J are TRBV4-2 and TRBJ2-7; 7 nucleotides match TRBD1. The length of the CDR3 is 14 residues. With 0 bases clipped from V and 6 bases from J, the junction kept 5 bases outside the gene matches. Per the germline V gene, CDR1 is LGHNA and CDR2 is YNFKEQ.

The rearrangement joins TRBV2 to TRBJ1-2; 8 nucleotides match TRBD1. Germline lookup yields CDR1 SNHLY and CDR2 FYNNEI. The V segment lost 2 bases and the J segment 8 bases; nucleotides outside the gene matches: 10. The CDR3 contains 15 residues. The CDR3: CASSENQGASWGYTF. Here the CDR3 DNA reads TGTGCCAGCAGTGAAAACCAGGGGGCGTCTTGGGGCTACACCTTC.

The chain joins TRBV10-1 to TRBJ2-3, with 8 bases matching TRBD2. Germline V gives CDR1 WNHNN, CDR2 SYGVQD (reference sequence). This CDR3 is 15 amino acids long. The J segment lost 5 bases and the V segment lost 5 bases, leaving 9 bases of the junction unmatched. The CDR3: CASSHAGTSKDTQYF. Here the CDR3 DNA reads TGCGCCAGCAGTCACGCCGGGACTAGTAAAGATACGCAGTATTTT.

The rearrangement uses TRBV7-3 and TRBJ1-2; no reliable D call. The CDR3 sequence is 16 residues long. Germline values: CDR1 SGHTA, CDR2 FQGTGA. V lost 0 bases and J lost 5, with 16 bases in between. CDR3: CASSLTARGGGYGYTF. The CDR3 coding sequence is TGTGCCAGCAGCTTAACGGCGCGGGGTGGAGGGTATGGCTACACCTTC.

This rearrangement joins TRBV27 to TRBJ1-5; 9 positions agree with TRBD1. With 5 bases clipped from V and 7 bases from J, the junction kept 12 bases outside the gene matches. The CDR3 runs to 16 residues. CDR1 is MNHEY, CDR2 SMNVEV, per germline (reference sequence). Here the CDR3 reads CASSPLGQGSGQPQHF. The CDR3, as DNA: TGTGCCAGCAGTCCCCTCGGACAGGGGAGTGGGCAGCCCCAGCATTTT.

CDR3 in DNA: TGTGCCAGTACTCCACAGGGCTTCTATGGCTACACCTTC. Translating it yields CASTPQGFYGYTF. This chain joins TRBV19 and TRBJ1-2, with D perhaps matching TRBD1 (6 bases). CDR3 length: 13 amino acids. Germline CDR1 reads LNHDA; CDR2 reads SQIVND (reference sequence). Trimming took 7 bases from V and 4 from J, leaving 13 bases between them.